This T cell receptor (beta chain) stems from a study of cytomegalovirus exposure and HLA in healthy donors. This clone was counted between two and nine times. Its antigen is as yet unknown. Overall study results and limits: The study reported that TCR beta sequences accurately predicted HLA-A and HLA-B alleles in most subjects.

Trimming took off 1 base at V and 0 bases at J, with 22 bases between the two ends. Per the germline V gene, CDR1 is LNHDA and CDR2 is SQIVND (reference sequence). There are 21 residues in the CDR3. 13 Jbeta primers and 60 Vbeta primers were used for the PCR. The table came from immunoSEQ multiplex PCR; TCRdb's copy has only in-frame clones and leaves some out. The sample holds some 88,000 clones, roughly three fifths seen once. This receptor was obtained from a woman aged 30 to 39 in good health and CMV-seronegative. This chain connects TRBV19 to TRBJ2-6, with D perhaps matching TRBD1 (6 bases). The specimen sequenced was PBMCs. CDR3 DNA: TGTGCCAGTAGTATAGGGATGGGCAGGGGCCCTTCACGCTCTGGGGCCAACGTCCTGACTTTC. It codes for CASSIGMGRGPSRSGANVLTF. Filled out from reference TRBV19 and TRBJ2-6, the complete variable domain reads DGGITQSPKYLFRKEGQNVTLSCEQNLNHDAMYWYRQDPGQGLRLIYYSQIVNDFQKGDIAEGYSVSREKKESFPLTVTSAQKNPTAFYLCASSIGMGRGPSRSGANVLTFGAGSRLTVL.